This TCR beta chain comes out of a study of response to subunit inactivated influenza vaccine. MiXCR, applied by TCRdb to the RT-PCR reads, yields one record per CDR3 protein. The sample records some 480,000 distinct CDR3 sequences, roughly 11% being singletons. Findings and caveats of the study: Only a handful of new T cells, the authors suggested, are recruited with each seasonal influenza vaccination.

V dropped 4 bases and J dropped 3; count of bases not matched to a gene: 9. This CDR3 region has 15 residues. Germline V gene data show CDR1 as MNHEY and CDR2 as SVGAGI. This clonotype appeared a few times. The antigen is not known. V usage is TRBV6-5 and J usage is TRBJ2-7; 7 bases are a match to TRBD2. The sample consisted of PBMCs from blood, taken about 40 days after vaccination. The sequence came from a man aged 45-60 years who received an inactivated influenza vaccine. CDR3 in amino acids: CASSFIKGGLYEQYF. CDR3 sequence (DNA): TGTGCCAGCAGTTTCATAAAGGGAGGGCTCTACGAGCAGTACTTC.